This passage covers 7 T cell receptor beta chains from one sample sequenced in a study of patients and donors after allogeneic stem cell transplantation. TCRdb independently ran MiXCR on the RT-PCR reads; one entry per CDR3 protein. The sample lists about 150,000 distinct CDR3 sequences; 30% to 45% were seen once. Input material: blood, either unsorted or a sorted T cell fraction (not recorded which). Receptors were obtained from a human donor who was either an allogeneic HSCT recipient or a stem cell or donor lymphocyte infusion donor (not recorded which). It is not recorded whose cells these are; they may come from a transplant donor.

This clonotype was found a few times. This chain links TRBV6-4 with TRBJ1-1; D gene uncertain. Trimming left V 1 base short and J 1 base short, with 7 bases between. Germline assignment: CDR1 MRHNA and CDR2 SNTAGT. CDR3 length equals 14 residues. The CDR3 sequence is CASSDWAPNTEAFF. CDR3 sequence (DNA): TGTGCCAGCAGTGACTGGGCGCCGAACACTGAAGCTTTCTTT.

This sequence joins TRBV24-1 and TRBJ2-3; no clear D. Deletions cut 0 bases from V and 4 bases from J, with 7 bases between. CDR3 length: 14 residues. The germline gives CDR1 KGHDR, CDR2 SFDVKD. The CDR3 sequence is CATSDLPLPDTQYF. The CDR3 nucleotides read TGTGCCACCAGTGATTTGCCACTCCCAGATACGCAGTATTTT.

This clonotype was counted only a few times. The CDR3 sequence: CASSQASRGEFSTDTQYF. In DNA form, the CDR3 reads TGTGCCAGCAGCCAAGCATCCCGGGGGGAATTTAGCACAGATACGCAGTATTTT. The rearrangement links TRBV3-1 to TRBJ2-3, with 7 bases fitting TRBD2. The CDR3 is 18 amino acids. The trim removed 1 base at V and 0 bases at J, leaving 10 bases unmatched. Germline loops: CDR1 LGHDT, CDR2 YNNKEL (reference sequence).

This sequence joins TRBV5-1 and TRBJ2-7, with TRBD1 as a possible D gene (5 bases). The germline gives CDR1 SGHRS, CDR2 YFSETQ. The CDR3 is 14 residues long. V was pared by 0 bases and J by 5 bases, with 12 bases between. The DNA of the CDR3 is TGCGCCAGCAGCTTGGCCGGCAGGGCCAACGAGCAGTACTTC. This encodes CASSLAGRANEQYF. Drawing the rest from reference TRBV5-1 and TRBJ2-7, the complete variable domain is KAGVTQTPRYLIKTRGQQVTLSCSPISGHRSVSWYQQTPGQGLQFLFEYFSETQRNKGNFPGRFSGRQFSNSRSEMNVSTLELGDSALYLCASSLAGRANEQYFGPGTRLTVT.

This clonotype was observed a few times. This chain joins TRBV5-1 and TRBJ2-3; 10 nucleotides agree with TRBD2. The CDR3 is made up of 15 amino acids. Germline assignment: CDR1 SGHRS and CDR2 YFSETQ. J lost 4 bases, V lost 0 bases, and 2 bases had no gene match. The CDR3 DNA reads TGCGCCAGCAGCTTGGGACTAGCGGGCGCAGATACGCAGTATTTT. Protein sequence: CASSLGLAGADTQYF.

This clonotype was recorded a few times. V is TRBV20-1 and J is TRBJ1-2; D is perhaps TRBD1 (6 bases). The CDR3 runs to 11 residues. Trimming removed 6 bases from V and 11 bases from J, with 16 bases in between. Germline assignment: CDR1 DFQATT and CDR2 SNEGSKA (reference sequence). CDR3 protein: CSATGTKKYTF. The CDR3 DNA sequence: TGCAGTGCAACCGGGACAAAGAAGTACACCTTC.

This clonotype has only a few counts. The gene calls are TRBV21-1 and TRBJ1-3. TRBV21-1 is shown as a pseudogene. CDR3 size: 16 residues. This chain's CDR3 is CASSSGGLISGNTIYF. The DNA of the CDR3 is TGTGCCAGCAGCAGTGGGGGACTGATCTCTGGAAACACCATATATTTT.